What follows are 19 T cell receptor beta chains derived from one specimen sequenced in a study of OX40 agonist ivuxolimab in advanced cancers. Library construction relied on the immunoSEQ multiplex PCR assay. TCRdb obtained this table from immuneACCESS and retained in-frame rearrangements with V and J assigned. These tables miss some clones; where compared with another copy, unresolved V genes account for less than half of the shortfall, and the remainder is unexplained. The table for this sample lists around 55,000 clones; around 87% of them were counted only once. The ten most abundant clones make up 12% of the sample. Source: CD4+ or CD8+ T cells sorted from blood, taken in a trial of the OX40 agonist ivuxolimab. These receptors originate from an adult with an advanced solid tumor such as melanoma, head and neck, liver or kidney cancer.

The chain uses TRBV19 and TRBJ1-6, with D uncertain. The CDR3 loop spans 14 amino acids. Trimming pared 6 bases from V and 4 bases from J, leaving 10 bases between. In germline, CDR1 is LNHDA, CDR2 SQIVND (reference sequence). The CDR3 loop is CASRKQTYNSPLHF. In nucleotides, the CDR3 is TGTGCCAGTAGAAAACAGACGTATAATTCACCCCTCCACTTT.

V and J are TRBV29-1 and TRBJ1-2; unclear D gene. V was shortened by 7 bases and J by 0 bases, with 15 bases between the two germline ends. Germline CDR1 SQVTM, CDR2 ANQGSEA. This CDR3 is 14 amino acids long. CDR3 region: CSARASYANYGYTF. The CDR3 DNA reads as TGCAGCGCCCGGGCTTCATACGCTAACTATGGCTACACCTTC. The full variable domain, rest sourced from reference TRBV29-1 and TRBJ1-2, is SAVISQKPSRDICQRGTSLTIQCQVDSQVTMMFWYRQQPGQSLTLIATANQGSEATYESGFVIDKFPISRPNLTFSTLTVSNMSPEDSSIYLCSARASYANYGYTFGSGTRLTVV.

The chain uses TRBV14 and TRBJ2-5; TRBD1 aligns across 9 bases. The CDR3 extends over 16 amino acids. V gave up 3 bases and J gave up 6 bases; unmatched junction bases: 11. Germline V gives CDR1 SGHDN, CDR2 FVKESK. The chain's CDR3 is CASSHHLGQGRQTQYF. DNA of the CDR3: TGTGCCAGCAGCCATCACCTGGGACAGGGTAGACAGACCCAGTACTTC.

This rearrangement joins TRBV2 to TRBJ2-5, with TRBD1 identical over 9 bases. This CDR3 contains 18 residues. Trimming took 5 bases from V and 0 from J; bases not matched to a gene: 13. CDR1 and CDR2 (germline): SNHLY, FYNNEI. For the CDR3, the DNA is TGTGCCAGCAGTCCCTGGGGACAGGGACGGAGCTACCAAGAGACCCAGTACTTC. Translated, it gives CASSPWGQGRSYQETQYF.

The V gene is TRBV4-1, the J gene TRBJ1-2; no reliable D call. The CDR3 sequence is 15 residues long. V dropped 1 base and J dropped 5 bases, with 14 bases sitting between them. Germline V gene data show CDR1 as MGHRA and CDR2 as YSYEKL. The CDR3 DNA is TGCGCCAGCAGCCAAGTAAAAAGTGTTCATTATGGCTACACCTTC. It yields the protein CASSQVKSVHYGYTF.

The chain links TRBV5-5 to TRBJ1-1, with D possibly TRBD1 on 5 matching bases. The V gene's germline CDR1 is SGHKS and CDR2 YYEKEE (reference sequence). The CDR3 has 11 amino acids. Trimming took off 3 bases at V and 10 bases at J, with 10 bases between the two ends. The CDR3 here is CASSSGLLAFF. The CDR3 region has the DNA TGTGCCAGCAGCTCGGGACTGCTAGCTTTCTTT.

This chain connects TRBV4-1 to TRBJ1-1; TRBD1 matches 8 bases. This CDR3 spans 15 amino acids. Trimming took 2 bases from V and 2 from J; bases not matched to a gene: 4. Germline-derived CDR1 and CDR2 are MGHRA and YSYEKL. CDR3 residues: CASSQPGTGNTEAFF. CDR3 coding DNA: TGCGCCAGCAGCCAACCGGGGACAGGCAACACTGAAGCTTTCTTT.

The rearrangement uses TRBV14 and TRBJ1-1, with a tentative D call TRBD1 (6 bases). Looked up from germline, CDR1 is SGHDN and CDR2 is FVKESK. The V gene lost 2 bases and the J gene lost 2 bases, with 18 bases spanning the gap. CDR3 size: 17 residues. The DNA for the CDR3 is TGTGCCAGCAGCCAAAGACAGGATGGAGGGGCAAACACTGAAGCTTTCTTT. Its protein is CASSQRQDGGANTEAFF.

CDR3 amino acids: CASSQYSYEQYF. DNA of the CDR3: TGTGCCAGCAGTCAATACTCCTACGAGCAGTACTTC. This chain connects TRBV6-6 to TRBJ2-7; D gene uncertain. Trimming left V 5 bases short and J 0 bases short, with 5 bases between. Germline CDR1 is MNHNY and CDR2 is SVGAGI (reference sequence). The CDR3 contains 12 residues.

For the CDR3, the DNA is TGCGCCAGCAGCGCTAGGACCATTCAGGGTACTGAAGCTTTCTTT. This translates into CASSARTIQGTEAFF. V usage is TRBV4-1 and J usage is TRBJ1-1, with D perhaps matching TRBD1 (5 bases). V shed 5 bases and J shed 5 bases, with 18 bases lying between them. This CDR3 has 15 amino acids. Germline CDR1 is MGHRA and CDR2 is YSYEKL.

The chain carries TRBV7-2 and TRBJ1-1, with D unresolved. The CDR3 runs 11 residues. Germline CDR1 is SGHTA and CDR2 is FQGNSA. The V gene lost 1 base and the J gene lost 4 bases, with 1 base spanning the gap. The CDR3 is CASSLGTEAFF. The CDR3 DNA is TGTGCCAGCAGCTTAGGCACTGAAGCTTTCTTT.

The chain links TRBV7-2 to TRBJ2-7; D is uncertain. V lost 5 bases, J lost 2 bases, and 10 bases lay in between. The CDR3 runs 13 residues. Germline V gives CDR1 SGHTA, CDR2 FQGNSA. CDR3 sequence: CASSVAKPYEQYF. DNA of the CDR3: TGTGCCAGCAGCGTTGCTAAGCCCTACGAGCAGTACTTC. The full variable domain, its missing parts supplied by reference TRBV7-2 and TRBJ2-7, is GAGVSQSPSNKVTEKGKDVELRCDPISGHTALYWYRQSLGQGLEFLIYFQGNSAPDKSGLPSDRFSAERTGGSVSTLTIQRTQQEDSAVYLCASSVAKPYEQYFGPGTRLTVT.

This clone was observed a handful of times. This chain connects TRBV7-9 to TRBJ1-4; TRBD1 matches at 7 bases. The CDR3 is 15 amino acids. Losses at the gene ends were 3 bases for V and 5 bases for J; bases not matched to a gene: 6. Germline CDR1 reads SEHNR; CDR2 reads FQNEAQ (reference sequence). CDR3 sequence: CASSFGQATNEKLFF. Written as DNA, the CDR3 is TGTGCCAGCAGCTTTGGACAGGCGACAAATGAAAAACTGTTTTTT.

This chain joins TRBV11-1 and TRBJ1-2; D is ambiguous. This CDR3 spans 17 amino acids. In germline, CDR1 is SGHAT, CDR2 FQDESV (reference sequence). With 2 bases removed from V and 1 base from J, the gap between germline ends came to 17 bases. The CDR3 DNA sequence: TGTGCCAGCAGCTTACCGACTACAAGCGGAAATAACTATGGCTACACCTTC. Protein product: CASSLPTTSGNNYGYTF.

The chain has TRBV11-2 and TRBJ1-2; D is uncertain. In germline, CDR1 is SGHAT, CDR2 FQNNGV. This CDR3 is built from 16 residues. The ends were cut back, 1 base at V and 2 bases at J, with 14 bases in the middle. Here the CDR3 reads CASSLVVRTSNYGYTF. In nucleotides, the CDR3 is TGTGCCAGCAGCTTAGTGGTCCGGACGTCGAACTATGGCTACACCTTC.

This sequence joins TRBV7-9 and TRBJ2-6, with unresolved D. V was pared by 5 bases and J by 2 bases, with 4 bases between. The CDR3 length is 13 residues. From germline, CDR1 is SEHNR and CDR2 FQNEAQ (reference sequence). CDR3 protein: CASSPPGANVLTF. In DNA form, the CDR3 reads TGTGCCAGCAGCCCTCCTGGGGCCAACGTCCTGACTTTC.

In DNA form, the CDR3 reads TGTGCCAGCAGTCTCACCGGGGAGCTGTTTTTT. This encodes CASSLTGELFF. V and J are TRBV27 and TRBJ2-2, with D uncertain. Between the trimmed V and J ends, which lost 5 bases and 4 bases, there was a span of 2 bases. This CDR3 is 11 amino acids long. The germline gives CDR1 MNHEY, CDR2 SMNVEV (reference sequence).

The chain recombines TRBV21-1 with TRBJ1-1. TRBV21-1 is designated a pseudogene. This CDR3 comprises 16 residues. The CDR3: CASSKDGVRRTTEAFF. The CDR3, as DNA: TGTGCCAGCAGCAAAGATGGGGTCAGGCGAACCACTGAAGCTTTCTTT.

This clone has a handful of counts. The chain joins TRBV19 to TRBJ1-5, with D perhaps TRBD1 (5 bases). The CDR3 length is 14 residues. Trimming left V 3 bases short and J 5 bases short, with 11 bases between. Per germline, CDR1 LNHDA and CDR2 SQIVND (reference sequence). The CDR3 DNA reads TGTGCCAGTAGTATTGGGGCCTGGGATCAGCCCCAGCATTTT. Translation: CASSIGAWDQPQHF.